This entry describes one T cell receptor (beta chain). The target antigen is unknown. This specimen comes from a study of T cells expressing NK-cell markers. For the study at large: In sorted CD3+CD56+NKG2C+, CD3+CD56+NKG2C- and CD3+CD56-NKG2C+ T cells, TCR beta repertoires were obtained. Seven HCMV-seropositive donors and one seronegative donor made up the eight sequenced donors.

The CDR3 consists of 15 residues. CDR1 is SEHNR, CDR2 FQNEAQ, per germline (reference sequence). It was by 5'RACE template switching with UMIs that TCR beta cDNA was made. TCRdb re-analyzed the 5' RACE reads; it lists each CDR3 protein once, without DNA. In all, the sample yields about 120,000 distinct CDR3 sequences. Whole-study findings and limits: In a handful of donors, these clonotypes also led the CD3+CD56-NKG2C+ fraction.

The sequence was obtained from a woman aged 18-70 years in good health. The V and J genes are TRBV7-9 and TRBJ2-1; TCRdb selects TRBD2, and the lack of DNA leaves this call unchecked. The sample comprised blood T cells: a sorted CD56 or NKG2C T cell subset, CD4+ or CD8+ T cells, or bulk PBMC T cells (not recorded which). The CDR3 here is CASTMISGGPNEQFF.